The entry that follows covers one T cell receptor (beta chain) sequence. Its target is not known. This entry is derived from a study of cytomegalovirus exposure and HLA in healthy donors. Overall study context: Across 300 to 400 genotyped donors, 81% landed in the Caucasian-associated ancestry cluster.

Study findings and constraints: Equally common other TCR beta chains were less clonally expanded than HLA-associated ones, a later analysis found. Most CMV-associated TCR beta chains appeared HLA-restricted in a later analysis.

From germline, CDR1 is LNHDA and CDR2 SQIVND (reference sequence). With 1 base clipped from V and 5 bases from J, the junction kept 1 base outside the gene matches. This CDR3 has 14 residues. PCR employed 60 Vbeta and 13 Jbeta primers. Assay: immunoSEQ multiplex PCR; the TCRdb copy retains only in-frame clones and omits some. The profile shows under 130,000 clones, roughly an eighth of them singletons. This TCR derives from a man between 40 and 49 years old in good health and CMV-seropositive. The chain is built from TRBV19 and TRBJ1-4; TRBD1 matches 7 bases. What was sequenced was PBMCs. CDR3 loop: CASSIGDSNEKLFF. In DNA, the CDR3 is TGTGCCAGTAGTATAGGGGACAGCAATGAAAAACTGTTTTTT.